The rows below give T cell receptor beta chains drawn from one sample of a study of cytomegalovirus exposure and HLA in healthy donors. Measured with immunoSEQ multiplex PCR; TCRdb has only the in-frame clones, and not every one. The data show some 190,000 clones, with 75% to 85% seen just once and 1.6% held by the top ten. Sequenced: PBMCs. Every receptor here comes from a woman in her fifties or sixties in good health and CMV-seronegative. Both conserved end residues are part of each CDR3. Each record gives: V gene, D gene, J gene, clone size, CDR3 protein, CDR3 DNA. The D gene is left open where the match is weak. A row's size may be missing; if present it is once, few, many or a size class.

TRBV6-1	-	TRBJ1-6	-	CASSDGAGAFSPLHF	TGTGCCAGCAGTGATGGAGCTGGGGCCTTCTCACCCCTCCACTTT
TRBV4-1	-	TRBJ1-2	-	CASSQDPRRNYGYTF	TGCGCCAGCAGCCAAGATCCTAGGCGTAACTATGGCTACACCTTC
TRBV6-6	-	TRBJ1-6	few	CASSYSTRDLASPLHF	TGTGCCAGCAGTTACTCGACCCGGGACTTGGCCTCACCCCTCCACTTT
TRBV28	TRBD1	TRBJ2-7	-	CASSPRTGPSSYEQYF	TGTGCCAGCAGTCCCCGGACAGGGCCGAGCTCCTACGAGCAGTACTTC
TRBV7-6	-	TRBJ1-1	-	CASSYGTNTEAFF	TGTGCCAGCAGCTACGGGACAAACACTGAAGCTTTCTTT
TRBV13	TRBD2	TRBJ2-7	-	CASSLEGRLAGAPYEQYF	TGTGCCAGCAGCTTAGAAGGCCGACTAGCGGGGGCCCCCTACGAGCAGTACTTC
TRBV28	TRBD1	TRBJ1-2	-	CASRPLGQGYGYTF	TGTGCCAGCAGGCCCCTGGGACAGGGTTATGGCTACACCTTC
TRBV19	-	TRBJ1-2	few	CASSMKRTGNTYGYTF	TGTGCCAGTAGTATGAAAAGGACGGGAAACACCTATGGCTACACCTTC
TRBV7-9	-	TRBJ1-6	-	CASSSRDIRNSPLHF	TGTGCCAGCAGCTCCCGGGACATAAGGAATTCACCCCTCCACTTT
TRBV18	-	TRBJ1-6	-	CASSPPKQTNSPLHF	TGTGCCAGCTCACCACCAAAACAGACTAATTCACCCCTCCACTTT
TRBV18	TRBD1	TRBJ1-1	-	CASSPGQGSVEAFF	TGTGCCAGCTCACCGGGACAGGGATCGGTTGAAGCTTTCTTT
TRBV5-1	-	TRBJ2-5	-	CASSVGGMGHGEETQYF	TGCGCCAGCAGCGTAGGAGGAATGGGACACGGAGAAGAGACCCAGTACTTC
TRBV4-1	TRBD1	TRBJ1-2	-	CASRGTGGAGYGYTF	TGCGCCAGCCGGGGGACAGGGGGCGCTGGCTATGGCTACACCTTC
TRBV5-1	TRBD2	TRBJ2-7	-	CASSLLTSGTYEQYF	TGCGCCAGCAGCTTGCTCACTAGCGGCACCTACGAGCAGTACTTC
TRBV4-2	TRBD2	TRBJ2-7	-	CASSQDGTAGAYEQYF	TGTGCCAGCAGCCAAGATGGTACAGCGGGGGCCTACGAGCAGTACTTC
TRBV6-1	-	TRBJ1-3	-	CATRDTSSGNTIYF	TGTGCCACCCGGGACACCAGCTCTGGAAACACCATATATTTT
TRBV29-1	-	TRBJ2-1	-	CSVESSYNEQFF	TGCAGCGTGGAGAGTAGCTACAATGAGCAGTTCTTC
TRBV10-3	-	TRBJ1-5	-	CAISDRGNQPQHF	TGTGCCATCAGTGACCGGGGCAATCAGCCCCAGCATTTT
TRBV7-3	TRBD2	TRBJ2-7	-	CASSLRPSGSSEQYF	TGTGCCAGCAGCTTAAGGCCTAGCGGGAGCTCCGAGCAGTACTTC
TRBV9	TRBD2	TRBJ2-3	-	CASSKTPSGTFGLTDTQYF	TGTGCCAGCAGCAAGACCCCTAGCGGGACCTTCGGGCTCACAGATACGCAGTATTTT
TRBV5-8	-	TRBJ1-4	once	CASSFNREGGF	TGTGCCAGCAGCTTCAACAGGGAAGGAGGTTTT
TRBV4-3	TRBD1	TRBJ1-2	-	CASSQDLTGGGYTF	TGCGCCAGCAGCCAAGATCTTACAGGGGGAGGCTACACCTTC
TRBV19	TRBD2	TRBJ2-5	few	CASSMGGRETQYF	TGTGCCAGTAGTATGGGAGGGCGTGAGACCCAGTACTTC
TRBV27	-	TRBJ1-5	few	CATRLAGTNQPQHF	TGTGCCACAAGACTAGCCGGGACCAATCAGCCCCAGCATTTT
TRBV4-2	-	TRBJ2-6	-	CASSQAEGLAGANVLTF	TGTGCCAGCAGCCAAGCAGAGGGTCTGGCGGGGGCCAACGTCCTGACTTTC
TRBV25-1	-	TRBJ1-1	-	CASSEYRPTEGVAFF	TGTGCCAGCAGTGAATATAGGCCGACGGAGGGAGTAGCTTTCTTT
TRBV25-1	TRBD2	TRBJ2-3	-	CASSGSGSGDTQYF	TGTGCCAGCAGTGGTAGCGGGAGCGGGGATACGCAGTATTTT
TRBV7-2	TRBD2	TRBJ2-7	-	CASKIAGGGEQYF	TGTGCCAGCAAGATAGCGGGGGGTGGAGAGCAGTACTTC
TRBV5-6	-	TRBJ1-4	few	CASSLGQGMTTNEKLFF	TGTGCCAGCAGCTTGGGGCAGGGAATGACAACTAATGAAAAACTGTTTTTT
TRBV5-1	-	TRBJ1-1	few	CASSSTQGRNSTEAFF	TGCGCCAGCAGCTCTACGCAGGGAAGGAACAGCACTGAAGCTTTCTTT
TRBV4-2	TRBD2	TRBJ2-1	-	CASSHPSGRAGFNEQFF	TGTGCCAGCAGCCACCCTAGCGGGAGGGCCGGTTTCAATGAGCAGTTCTTC
TRBV18	-	TRBJ2-7	few	CASSQERYEQYF	TGTGCCAGCTCACAGGAGCGCTACGAGCAGTACTTC
TRBV4-3	-	TRBJ1-1	-	CASSQATRMNTEAFF	TGCGCCAGCAGCCAAGCGACTCGGATGAACACTGAAGCTTTCTTT
TRBV7-2	-	TRBJ1-2	few	CASSLPVSYGYTF	TGTGCCAGCAGCTTACCAGTCTCCTATGGCTACACCTTC
TRBV5-6	-	TRBJ2-7	few	CASSRWTSYSYEQYF	TGTGCCAGCAGCCGCTGGACTTCATACTCCTACGAGCAGTACTTC
TRBV28	TRBD1	TRBJ1-1	-	CASSPTGRRNTEAFF	TGTGCCAGCAGTCCGACAGGGAGGAGGAACACTGAAGCTTTCTTT
TRBV11-1	-	TRBJ2-2	-	CASSLVGLGAIGTGELFF	TGTGCCAGCAGCTTAGTTGGTCTGGGAGCGATTGGCACCGGGGAGCTGTTTTTT
TRBV7-2	-	TRBJ2-5	once	CASSLGWTTQETQYF	TGTGCCAGCAGCTTAGGGTGGACTACTCAAGAGACCCAGTACTTC
TRBV6-4	TRBD2	TRBJ2-2	-	CASGNLAGAGTGELFF	TGTGCCAGCGGTAACCTAGCGGGAGCTGGCACCGGGGAGCTGTTTTTT
TRBV28	TRBD1	TRBJ2-1	-	CASGLDRGKHNEQFF	TGTGCCAGCGGCCTAGACAGGGGGAAGCACAATGAGCAGTTCTTC
TRBV2	-	TRBJ1-1	-	CASSEQGWNTEAFF	TGTGCCAGCAGTGAACAGGGTTGGAACACTGAAGCTTTCTTT
TRBV5-4	-	TRBJ1-2	few	CASSLREATYGYTF	TGTGCCAGCAGCTTGCGTGAGGCCACCTATGGCTACACCTTC
TRBV7-2	-	TRBJ2-7	-	CASSLDSGGSYEQYF	TGTGCCAGCAGCCTCGACAGCGGAGGGTCCTACGAGCAGTACTTC
TRBV5-5	-	TRBJ1-1	-	CASSRPGIRAFF	TGTGCCAGCAGCCGGCCAGGGATCCGAGCTTTCTTT
TRBV9	TRBD1	TRBJ1-4	-	CASSVGQGNEKLFF	TGTGCCAGCAGCGTGGGACAGGGTAATGAAAAACTGTTTTTT
TRBV7-9	TRBD1	TRBJ1-5	-	CASSRSTGRTNQPQHF	TGTGCCAGCAGCAGATCGACAGGGAGGACTAATCAGCCCCAGCATTTT
TRBV7-2	-	TRBJ2-7	-	CASSSGQSYEQYF	TGTGCCAGCAGCTCCGGACAGAGCTACGAGCAGTACTTC
TRBV14	TRBD1	TRBJ2-6	-	CASSPQGRGSGANVLTF	TGTGCCAGCAGCCCCCAGGGCAGGGGGTCTGGGGCCAACGTCCTGACTTTC
TRBV29-1	TRBD2	TRBJ2-3	once	CSVEGFERGARDTQYF	TGCAGCGTTGAAGGGTTTGAGCGGGGGGCCCGGGATACGCAGTATTTT
TRBV9	TRBD1	TRBJ1-4	few	CASAPGQGPNEKLFF	TGTGCCAGCGCCCCGGGACAGGGGCCTAATGAAAAACTGTTTTTT
TRBV7-6	TRBD1	TRBJ2-1	-	CASSLVPGQGDNEQFF	TGTGCCAGCAGCTTAGTCCCGGGACAGGGAGACAATGAGCAGTTCTTC
TRBV29-1	TRBD2	TRBJ2-3	-	CSVRGLAGVAYPGQYF	TGCAGCGTTAGGGGACTAGCGGGAGTTGCCTACCCGGGGCAGTATTTT
TRBV5-1	-	TRBJ2-3	-	CASSLLQGSTDTQYF	TGCGCCAGCAGCCTACTACAGGGAAGCACAGATACGCAGTATTTT
TRBV7-3	TRBD2	TRBJ2-1	-	CASSSTPGTNDYNEQFF	TGTGCCAGCAGCTCCACTCCCGGGACTAACGACTACAATGAGCAGTTCTTC
TRBV7-2	-	TRBJ2-7	-	CASSLALGLTAEQYF	TGTGCCAGCAGCTTAGCTTTAGGACTCACCGCCGAGCAGTACTTC
TRBV4-2	TRBD1	TRBJ1-5	-	CASSQGQGAQPQHF	TGTGCCAGCAGCCAAGGACAGGGGGCTCAGCCCCAGCATTTT
TRBV5-1	-	TRBJ1-1	-	CASSLGAGLNTEAFF	TGCGCCAGCAGCTTGGGCGCAGGCCTGAACACTGAAGCTTTCTTT